Listed here are 19 T cell receptor beta chains from one sample, sequenced in a study of blood T cell repertoires in COVID-19. Profiling relied on immunoSEQ multiplex PCR, and the TCRdb table lists in-frame clones only, not all of them. Of 270,000 or so clones in the sample, about 90% are singletons; the top ten hold over 9.5%. The sequenced sample consisted of peripheral blood. These TCRs come from a woman in her twenties or thirties with COVID-19, enrolled during active disease.

This chain links TRBV9 with TRBJ2-1; 7 bases are shared with TRBD2. The ends lost 0 bases at V and 6 bases at J; junction bases unmatched: 9. The CDR3 totals 16 residues. Germline V gene sequence: CDR1 SGDLS, CDR2 YYNGEE. The CDR3 sequence is CASSVDGAGPINEQFF. CDR3 DNA: TGTGCCAGCAGCGTAGATGGAGCGGGACCAATCAATGAGCAGTTCTTC.

This clone was found a few times. The CDR3 nucleotides are TGTGCCAGCGACAGGGGTTCGGATACGCAGTATTTT. This codes for CASDRGSDTQYF. This chain links TRBV7-9 with TRBJ2-3; 8 bases match TRBD1. With V trimmed by 8 bases and J by 6 bases, 4 bases remained unmatched. The CDR3 totals 12 residues. Germline CDR1 is SEHNR and CDR2 is FQNEAQ (reference sequence).

The chain couples TRBV7-9 to TRBJ1-1; 7 nucleotides agree with TRBD1. The V and J ends lost 6 bases and 4 bases, in that order; junction bases with no gene match: 5. Germline CDR1 SEHNR, CDR2 FQNEAQ (reference sequence). This CDR3 spans 13 amino acids. For the CDR3, the DNA is TGTGCCAGCAGTCCATCAGGGGGCACTGAAGCTTTCTTT. Translation gives CASSPSGGTEAFF.

The chain recombines TRBV2 with TRBJ2-1; TRBD1 matches 7 bases. This CDR3 has 14 amino acids. In germline, CDR1 is SNHLY, CDR2 FYNNEI. The ends lost 7 bases at V and 5 bases at J; junction bases unmatched: 8. The CDR3 spells CASKKGGGNNEQFF. For the CDR3, the DNA is TGTGCCAGCAAAAAAGGGGGCGGAAACAATGAGCAGTTCTTC.

This clone was recorded a few times. V is TRBV2 and J is TRBJ2-6, with TRBD1 identical over 7 bases. CDR3 length: 15 amino acids. Germline CDR1 is SNHLY and CDR2 is FYNNEI. The ends lost 5 bases at V and 2 bases at J; junction bases unmatched: 3. CDR3 region: CASSPDRTGANVLTF. In DNA form, the CDR3 reads TGTGCCAGCAGTCCGGACAGGACTGGGGCCAACGTCCTGACTTTC.

This chain uses TRBV12-3 or TRBV12-4 with TRBJ1-1; 7 bases are a match to TRBD1. V lost 6 bases to trimming and J lost 9 bases; unmatched junction nucleotides: 7. CDR3 size: 12 residues. CDR3 sequence: CASSPMTGQAFF. CDR3 DNA sequence: TGTGCCAGCAGCCCTATGACAGGGCAAGCTTTCTTT.

The chain joins TRBV2 to TRBJ1-3; D uncertain. Germline V gives CDR1 SNHLY, CDR2 FYNNEI. Trimming pared 6 bases from V and 0 bases from J, leaving 6 bases between. The CDR3 has 13 amino acids. The CDR3 sequence is CASSTNSGNTIYF. DNA for the CDR3: TGTGCCAGCAGCACTAACTCTGGAAACACCATATATTTT.

The chain uses TRBV24-1 and TRBJ2-5; 8 positions agree with TRBD2. Trimming cost V 7 bases and J 5 bases; bases outside gene matches: 5. The CDR3 totals 13 residues. Germline CDR1 is KGHDR and CDR2 is SFDVKD. CDR3 sequence: CATSTAGEETQYF. CDR3 coding DNA: TGTGCCACCAGCACAGCGGGGGAGGAGACCCAGTACTTC.

The chain is built from TRBV19 and TRBJ2-2, with D perhaps TRBD2 (6 bases). Germline V gene sequence: CDR1 LNHDA, CDR2 SQIVND (reference sequence). With 6 bases removed from V and 6 bases from J, the gap between germline ends came to 11 bases. The CDR3 length is 13 residues. The CDR3 sequence is CASSPGGAGELFF. Here the CDR3 DNA reads TGTGCCAGTAGCCCAGGAGGGGCCGGGGAGCTGTTTTTT. The variable domain in full, with the rest retrieved from reference TRBV19 and TRBJ2-2, is DGGITQSPKYLFRKEGQNVTLSCEQNLNHDAMYWYRQDPGQGLRLIYYSQIVNDFQKGDIAEGYSVSREKKESFPLTVTSAQKNPTAFYLCASSPGGAGELFFGEGSRLTVL.

The chain couples TRBV6-5 to TRBJ2-5; D possibly corresponds to TRBD1 (5 bases). Germline lookup yields CDR1 MNHEY and CDR2 SVGAGI. The CDR3 covers 15 residues. The V gene lost 6 bases and the J gene lost 5 bases, with 19 bases spanning the gap. The CDR3, as DNA: TGTGCCAGCAGGGGTTTGGGGCGGTCAGAGGAGACCCAGTACTTC. As protein: CASRGLGRSEETQYF.

The chain carries TRBV4-2 and TRBJ2-2; perhaps TRBD2 as D (6 bases). The CDR3 runs to 16 residues. From germline, CDR1 is LGHNA and CDR2 YNFKEQ. Trimming shortened V by 0 bases and J by 1 base, and 9 bases separated the two germline ends. The CDR3 DNA reads TGTGCCAGCAGCCAAGATCCGGGGGTGAACACCGGGGAGCTGTTTTTT. This sequence encodes CASSQDPGVNTGELFF.

This chain connects TRBV5-6 to TRBJ1-4; no definite D call. CDR3 length: 11 residues. Trimming removed 3 bases at V and 11 bases at J, with 8 bases between. Germline V gene data show CDR1 as SGHDT and CDR2 as YYEEEE. The CDR3 is CASSSGEKLFF. Written as DNA, the CDR3 is TGTGCCAGCAGCTCTGGGGAGAAACTGTTTTTT.

The CDR3 bases are TGTGCCAGTAAGGGGAGGAGGCGGTACGAGCAGTACTTC. Translation gives CASKGRRRYEQYF. The chain links TRBV19 to TRBJ2-7; D possibly corresponds to TRBD2 (6 bases). V gave up 7 bases and J gave up 4 bases, with 14 bases separating them. Germline loops: CDR1 LNHDA, CDR2 SQIVND (reference sequence). This CDR3 has 13 residues.

V and J are TRBV7-2 and TRBJ2-3; possibly TRBD1 for D (6 bases). The CDR3 totals 17 residues. V was shortened by 1 base and J by 4 bases, with 18 bases between the two germline ends. Germline V gene data show CDR1 as SGHTA and CDR2 as FQGNSA. The CDR3, as DNA: TGTGCCAGCAGCTTAGTCGGGTCCACAGGGTGGGCAGATACGCAGTATTTT. Translation gives CASSLVGSTGWADTQYF. Supplemented by reference TRBV7-2 and TRBJ2-3, the full variable domain reads GAGVSQSPSNKVTEKGKDVELRCDPISGHTALYWYRQSLGQGLEFLIYFQGNSAPDKSGLPSDRFSAERTGGSVSTLTIQRTQQEDSAVYLCASSLVGSTGWADTQYFGPGTRLTVL.

The chain combines TRBV27 with TRBJ1-2, with D unresolved. CDR3 length: 14 residues. Germline V lookup: CDR1 MNHEY, CDR2 SMNVEV (reference sequence). Trimming pared 4 bases from V and 3 bases from J, leaving 12 bases between. Here the CDR3 reads CASSSTVSYYGYTF. The CDR3 DNA reads TGTGCCAGCAGTTCAACGGTCTCGTACTATGGCTACACCTTC.

This chain connects TRBV12-3 or TRBV12-4 to TRBJ2-5, with TRBD2 matching over 8 bases. The J segment lost 4 bases and the V segment lost 3 bases, leaving 1 base of the junction unmatched. The CDR3 length is 13 residues. CDR3 in DNA: TGTGCCAGCAGTTTCGCGGGGGGAGAGACCCAGTACTTC. Protein product: CASSFAGGETQYF.

This chain links TRBV7-9 with TRBJ2-1; tentative D call: TRBD2 (7 bases). The CDR3 contains 14 residues. Trimming shortened V by 3 bases and J by 8 bases, and 14 bases separated the two germline ends. Germline values: CDR1 SEHNR, CDR2 FQNEAQ (reference sequence). The CDR3 bases are TGTGCCAGCAGCTTTGTTGGGGGGGCCCATGAGCAGTTCTTC. This gives the protein CASSFVGGAHEQFF. Looking up the rest from reference TRBV7-9 and TRBJ2-1 gives the full variable domain: DTGVSQNPRHKITKRGQNVTFRCDPISEHNRLYWYRQTLGQGPEFLTYFQNEAQLEKSRLLSDRFSAERPKGSFSTLEIQRTEQGDSAMYLCASSFVGGAHEQFFGPGTRLTVL.

This clone was counted a single time. The chain has TRBV11-2 and TRBJ2-5; 8 bases fit TRBD2. Per germline, CDR1 SGHAT and CDR2 FQNNGV. V lost 4 bases to trimming and J lost 4 bases; unmatched junction nucleotides: 11. The CDR3 loop spans 16 amino acids. CDR3: CASSSGIAGGRETQYF. The CDR3 DNA is TGTGCCAGCAGCTCCGGAATCGCGGGGGGTCGAGAGACCCAGTACTTC.

The CDR3 nucleotides read TGTGCCAGCAGCTTCGGGGGTTCATCTACTAATGAAAAACTGTTTTTT. Its protein is CASSFGGSSTNEKLFF. J is TRBJ1-4 and V is TRBV7-8; a weak D match, TRBD1 (5 bases). Deletions cut 3 bases from V and 2 bases from J, with 13 bases between. Germline V CDR1 and CDR2: SGHVS, FQNEAQ. The CDR3 covers 16 residues.